The rows below give T cell receptor beta chains drawn from one sample of a study of blood T cell repertoires in COVID-19. Sequenced by immunoSEQ multiplex PCR; TCRdb stores in-frame clones only, minus some. The sample contains 300,000 to 350,000 clones, around 91% of which appear only once. Source material: PBMCs or T cells enriched from blood (not recorded which). These receptors were taken from a woman between 18 and 29 years old with acute COVID-19. Each CDR3 is given with its conserved first and last residue. The D gene is left open where the match is weak. Clone size appears in some rows only: once, few, many, or a class for an expanded clone.

V	length	size	D	J	CDR3	DNA
TRBV7-9	16	.	.	TRBJ1-1	CASSLGSNRLNTEAFF	TGTGCCAGCAGCTTAGGGTCTAACAGGTTGAACACTGAAGCTTTCTTT
TRBV10-3	14	.	.	TRBJ1-5	CAIRGGNGNQPQHF	TGTGCCATCAGAGGAGGGAACGGCAATCAGCCCCAGCATTTT
TRBV13	16	.	TRBD2	TRBJ2-7	CASSSFASGKHYEQYF	TGTGCCAGCAGCTCTTTTGCTAGCGGCAAACACTACGAGCAGTACTTC
TRBV6-5	15	.	TRBD2	TRBJ2-2	CASSPGGGFAGELFF	TGTGCCAGCAGTCCTGGGGGAGGGTTCGCCGGGGAGCTGTTTTTT
TRBV10-3	14	.	.	TRBJ2-3	CAISDGRDTDTQYF	TGTGCCATATCCGATGGACGGGACACAGATACGCAGTATTTT
TRBV7-2	13	.	.	TRBJ1-5	CASSLSSNQPQHF	TGTGCCAGCAGCTTATCGAGCAATCAGCCCCAGCATTTT
TRBV3-1/TRBV3-2	14	once	.	TRBJ1-1	CASIPGGVHTEAFF	TGTGCCAGCATTCCCGGCGGGGTTCACACTGAAGCTTTCTTT
TRBV11-3	16	.	TRBD1	TRBJ2-2	CASSLGQGARTGELFF	TGTGCCAGCAGCCTAGGACAGGGGGCAAGAACCGGGGAGCTGTTTTTT
TRBV27	13	.	.	TRBJ1-2	CASSLGGNYGYTF	TGTGCCAGCAGTTTGGGGGGGAACTATGGCTACACCTTC
TRBV18	14	.	.	TRBJ1-3	CASSPDSSGNTIYF	TGTGCCAGCTCACCGGACAGCTCTGGAAACACCATATATTTT
TRBV4-1	16	.	TRBD2	TRBJ2-3	CASSHSGAGGPYTQYF	TGCGCCAGCAGCCACTCGGGAGCGGGAGGGCCATATACGCAGTATTTT
TRBV28	14	.	.	TRBJ1-2	CAWGGMPSSRGYTF	TGTGCCTGGGGCGGGATGCCGTCTAGTCGTGGCTACACCTTC
TRBV19	12	.	.	TRBJ1-5	CASRRRDTPQHF	TGTGCCAGTAGGCGCCGAGACACGCCCCAGCATTTT
TRBV19	14	.	.	TRBJ1-5	CASRGTFSNQPQHF	TGTGCCAGTAGGGGGACATTTAGCAATCAGCCCCAGCATTTT
TRBV28	14	once	TRBD1	TRBJ2-7	CASNTGTGAYEQYF	TGTGCCAGCAACACCGGGACAGGGGCTTACGAGCAGTACTTC
TRBV2	16	once	TRBD1	TRBJ1-5	CASSPGGQGGYQPQHF	TGTGCCAGCAGTCCCGGGGGACAGGGGGGCTATCAGCCCCAGCATTTT
TRBV3-1/TRBV3-2	12	few	.	TRBJ2-5	CASSQDEGTQYF	TGTGCCAGCAGCCAAGATGAGGGGACCCAGTACTTC
TRBV29-1	15	.	TRBD1	TRBJ2-7	CSVEAEGARTYEQYF	TGCAGCGTTGAAGCCGAGGGGGCCCGAACCTACGAGCAGTACTTC
TRBV24-1	15	.	TRBD1	TRBJ1-2	CATSERTGGFYGYTF	TGTGCCACCAGTGAGCGGACAGGGGGCTTCTATGGCTACACCTTC
TRBV3-1/TRBV3-2	16	.	TRBD1	TRBJ1-1	CASSQEWGQGDTEAFF	TGTGCCAGCAGCCAAGAGTGGGGGCAGGGGGACACTGAAGCTTTCTTT
TRBV27	16	.	TRBD2	TRBJ2-3	CASSPLPGLRADTQYF	TGTGCCAGCAGTCCACTACCGGGACTAAGGGCAGATACGCAGTATTTT
TRBV7-6	17	.	TRBD1	TRBJ1-5	CASSLAGGQGRNQPQHF	TGTGCCAGCAGCTTAGCTGGAGGACAGGGCCGCAATCAGCCCCAGCATTTT
TRBV28	12	.	.	TRBJ2-5	CASSLSVETQYF	TGTGCCAGCAGTTTATCTGTGGAGACCCAGTACTTC
TRBV28	14	.	.	TRBJ1-6	CASSLSGPYPPLHF	TGTGCCAGCAGTTTATCCGGTCCATACCCACCCCTCCACTTT
TRBV6-5	15	once	.	TRBJ1-4	CASRTTGTLLEKLFF	TGTGCCAGCAGGACTACCGGGACACTGCTCGAAAAACTGTTTTTT
TRBV12-5	17	.	TRBD2	TRBJ2-1	CASGLARTSGGYNEQFF	TGTGCTAGTGGTTTGGCCCGCACTAGCGGGGGCTACAATGAGCAGTTCTTC
TRBV9	15	.	TRBD2	TRBJ2-2	CASSVRLAGPGELFF	TGTGCCAGCAGCGTTCGACTAGCGGGACCCGGGGAGCTGTTTTTT
TRBV3-1/TRBV3-2	17	.	TRBD1	TRBJ1-2	CASSQEVRRDRGHGYTF	TGTGCCAGCAGCCAAGAGGTGCGTCGGGACAGGGGGCATGGCTACACCTTC
TRBV5-6	15	.	TRBD2	TRBJ2-1	CASSFLAGLYNEQFF	TGTGCCAGCAGCTTCTTAGCGGGGCTCTACAATGAGCAGTTCTTC
TRBV7-6	17	.	TRBD2	TRBJ2-7	CASSLGGSGFPSYEQYF	TGTGCCAGCAGCTTAGGGGGTAGCGGGTTCCCCTCCTACGAGCAGTACTTC
TRBV11-3	16	.	.	TRBJ1-2	CASRPARGRGNYGYTF	TGTGCCAGCAGACCCGCCCGGGGCAGGGGAAACTATGGCTACACCTTC
TRBV4-2	15	few	TRBD2	TRBJ2-3	CASSLTSGGTDTQYF	TGTGCCAGCAGCCTGACTAGCGGGGGCACAGATACGCAGTATTTT
TRBV6-1	13	.	.	TRBJ2-7	CASSEDTSYEQYF	TGTGCCAGCAGTGAGGACACGTCCTACGAGCAGTACTTC
TRBV10-3	12	.	TRBD1	TRBJ1-2	CAIRQGRYGYTF	TGTGCCATCAGACAGGGGCGGTATGGCTACACCTTC
TRBV29-1	13	.	TRBD1	TRBJ1-1	CSAARQGATEAFF	TGCAGCGCCGCAAGACAGGGGGCCACTGAAGCTTTCTTT
TRBV10-3	12	.	TRBD2	TRBJ2-1	CAITGGGNEQFF	TGTGCCATCACGGGGGGAGGAAATGAGCAGTTCTTC
TRBV28	14	.	TRBD2	TRBJ2-7	CASSSPAGYYEQYF	TGTGCCAGCAGTTCTCCAGCGGGGTATTACGAGCAGTACTTC
TRBV7-9	14	.	.	TRBJ1-5	CASSLSNSNQPQHF	TGTGCCAGCAGCCTTAGCAATAGCAATCAGCCCCAGCATTTT
TRBV28	13	.	.	TRBJ2-5	CASTEQPLGTQYF	TGTGCCAGCACGGAACAGCCTTTAGGGACCCAGTACTTC
TRBV12-2	13	few	.	TRBJ1-2	CASRHRGRGGYTF	TGTGCAAGTCGCCACAGGGGGCGGGGTGGCTACACCTTC
TRBV11-3	15	.	TRBD2	TRBJ2-1	CASSLEGGTVNEQFF	TGTGCCAGCAGCTTAGAGGGGGGGACGGTAAATGAGCAGTTCTTC
TRBV11-2	12	.	.	TRBJ1-1	CASTRVRGGAFF	TGTGCCAGCACAAGGGTCCGTGGCGGGGCTTTCTTT
TRBV6-4	15	.	TRBD2	TRBJ2-7	CASADCGGSSYEQYF	TGTGCCAGCGCCGATTGCGGGGGGAGCTCCTACGAGCAGTACTTC
TRBV5-1	14	.	.	TRBJ2-1	CASSLELWKNEQFF	TGCGCCAGCAGCTTGGAACTATGGAAGAATGAGCAGTTCTTC
TRBV24-1	13	.	.	TRBJ1-5	CATSDSGEQPQHF	TGTGCCACCAGTGATTCAGGGGAGCAGCCCCAGCATTTT
TRBV10-3	14	few	.	TRBJ1-5	CAISEELSNQPQHF	TGTGCCATCAGTGAAGAACTTAGCAATCAGCCCCAGCATTTT
TRBV28	18	once	.	TRBJ1-1	CASSPAEGFYSSGTEAFF	TGTGCCAGCAGCCCGGCGGAGGGTTTTTATTCGTCGGGCACTGAAGCTTTCTTT
TRBV6-5	11	.	.	TRBJ2-5	CASRIRETQYF	TGTGCCAGCAGAATACGGGAGACCCAGTACTTC
TRBV3-1/TRBV3-2	16	.	.	TRBJ1-4	CASSRSGVAANEKLFF	TGTGCCAGCAGCCGCTCAGGGGTGGCGGCTAATGAAAAACTGTTTTTT
TRBV2	15	.	TRBD2	TRBJ2-3	CASSEGLAGVDTQYF	TGTGCCAGCAGTGAGGGACTAGCGGGAGTTGATACGCAGTATTTT
TRBV7-3	14	.	.	TRBJ2-2	CASSLKAATGELFF	TGTGCCAGCAGCTTAAAGGCGGCAACCGGGGAGCTGTTTTTT
TRBV19	16	.	TRBD1	TRBJ1-5	CASSIESGQGNQPQHF	TGTGCCAGTAGTATAGAGAGCGGACAGGGCAATCAGCCCCAGCATTTT
TRBV2	12	.	.	TRBJ2-7	CASSEARREQYF	TGTGCCAGCAGTGAAGCGCGTCGCGAGCAGTACTTC
TRBV28	14	.	.	TRBJ1-4	CASRPPGDNEKLFF	TGTGCCAGCAGGCCCCCGGGAGACAATGAAAAACTGTTTTTT
TRBV19	15	.	TRBD2	TRBJ2-2	CASSMGTRGAGELFF	TGTGCCAGTAGTATGGGGACTAGAGGCGCCGGGGAGCTGTTTTTT